This TCR beta chain was profiled in a study of brain T cells in children with intractable seizures. Study-level points and caveats: Pre-surgery blood may have been undersampled, hiding some clones.

Assay: immunoSEQ multiplex PCR; the TCRdb copy retains only in-frame clones and omits some. The top ten clones hold 6.3% of a sample with 35,000 to 50,000 clones, roughly 90% of them seen once. Germline-derived CDR1 and CDR2 are LNHDA and SQIVND (reference sequence). With 5 bases removed from V and 9 bases from J, the gap between germline ends came to 16 bases. The CDR3 length is 13 residues. About this clone: The antigen remains unidentified.

This TCR was sampled from a girl aged 2 to 10 with tuberous sclerosis and intractable seizures. Here the sequenced sample was peripheral blood, taken at surgery. The V and J genes are TRBV19 and TRBJ2-5; D ambiguous. The CDR3 DNA follows: TGTGCCAGTAGTTCCCCGGGCATAAGGGCCCAGTACTTC. Encoded protein: CASSSPGIRAQYF.